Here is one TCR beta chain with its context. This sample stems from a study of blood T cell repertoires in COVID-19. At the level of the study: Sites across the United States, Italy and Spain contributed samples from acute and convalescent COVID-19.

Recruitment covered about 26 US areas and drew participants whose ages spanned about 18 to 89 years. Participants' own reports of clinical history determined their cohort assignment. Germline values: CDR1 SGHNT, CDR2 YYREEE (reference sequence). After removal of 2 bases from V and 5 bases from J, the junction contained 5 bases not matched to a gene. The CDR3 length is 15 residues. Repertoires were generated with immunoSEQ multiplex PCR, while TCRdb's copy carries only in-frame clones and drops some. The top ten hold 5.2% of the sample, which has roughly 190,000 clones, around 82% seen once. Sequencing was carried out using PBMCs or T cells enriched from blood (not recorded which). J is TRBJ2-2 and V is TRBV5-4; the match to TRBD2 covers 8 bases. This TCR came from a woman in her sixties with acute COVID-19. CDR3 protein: CASSFRAGDTGELFF. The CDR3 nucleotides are TGTGCCAGCAGCTTTAGAGCGGGAGATACCGGGGAGCTGTTTTTT.